These 26 T cell receptor beta chains originate from one sample sequenced in a study of blood T cell repertoires in COVID-19. Profiling relied on immunoSEQ multiplex PCR, and the TCRdb table lists in-frame clones only, not all of them. Here the sample spans 100,000 to 150,000 clones, about 74% being singletons. Sequences were obtained from peripheral blood. The receptors originated from a man older than 75 with COVID-19, enrolled during active disease.

The chain links TRBV11-1 to TRBJ1-5, with D possibly being TRBD1 (6 bases). V was cut by 10 bases and J by 6 bases, with 10 bases left in between. CDR1 is SGHAT, CDR2 FQDESV, per germline (reference sequence). This CDR3 is built from 11 residues. CDR3 sequence reads: CATQGCQPQHF. CDR3 coding DNA: TGTGCCACACAGGGATGTCAGCCCCAGCATTTT.

The V and J genes are TRBV2 and TRBJ1-6; 7 bases line up with TRBD1. The germline CDR1 and CDR2 sequences are SNHLY and FYNNEI. The CDR3 loop spans 15 amino acids. V shed 4 bases, J shed 0 bases, and the junction held 0 bases outside the gene matches. This CDR3 reads CASSGDSSYNSPLHF. The CDR3 DNA follows: TGTGCCAGCAGTGGGGACAGCTCCTATAATTCACCCCTCCACTTT.

This clone was seen ten or more times. The V call is TRBV7-8, the J call TRBJ2-7; 9 bases map to TRBD2. V was pared by 2 bases and J by 4 bases, with 9 bases of the junction left unmatched. The CDR3 consists of 16 residues. Germline lookup yields CDR1 SGHVS and CDR2 FQNEAQ. The DNA of the CDR3 is TGTGCCAGCAGCTTACAAGCGGGAGGAACCCTTTACGAGCAGTACTTC. As protein: CASSLQAGGTLYEQYF. Drawing the rest from reference TRBV7-8 and TRBJ2-7, the complete variable domain is GAGVSQSPRYKVAKRGQDVALRCDPISGHVSLFWYQQALGQGPEFLTYFQNEAQLDKSGLPSDRFFAERPEGSVSTLKIQRTQQEDSAVYLCASSLQAGGTLYEQYFGPGTRLTVT.

The gene calls are TRBV24-1 and TRBJ2-3, with D perhaps matching TRBD1 (6 bases). This CDR3 is built from 14 residues. CDR1 KGHDR and CDR2 SFDVKD come from the germline V gene. V was cut by 4 bases and J by 6 bases, with 13 bases left in between. CDR3: CATSEPYQGDTQYF. In DNA form, the CDR3 reads TGTGCCACCAGTGAACCATACCAGGGGGATACGCAGTATTTT.

The chain employs TRBV5-1 and TRBJ2-7, with TRBD2 as a possible D gene (6 bases). There are 16 residues in the CDR3. CDR1 is SGHRS and CDR2 is YFSETQ in the germline V gene. Trimming stripped 4 bases from V and 3 bases from J, with 20 bases between. CDR3: CASSPAQGGLDYEQYF. CDR3 coding DNA: TGCGCCAGCAGCCCCGCCCAAGGAGGGTTAGACTACGAGCAGTACTTC.

The V and J genes are TRBV28 and TRBJ2-3; D not resolved. The germline CDR1 and CDR2 sequences are MDHEN and SYDVKM. Trimming took off 7 bases at V and 5 bases at J, with 10 bases between the two ends. CDR3 length equals 12 residues. CDR3 coding DNA: TGTGCCAGCATCGGGTCTGGAGATACGCAGTATTTT. Translated, it gives CASIGSGDTQYF.

In its sample, this clone was seen a few times. The gene calls are TRBV29-1 and TRBJ1-1; perhaps TRBD1 as D (6 bases). CDR1 SQVTM and CDR2 ANQGSEA come from the germline V gene. V lost 3 bases to trimming and J lost 0 bases, with 14 bases between them. The CDR3 is 15 amino acids. This CDR3 is CSVEAAGAMNTEAFF. The CDR3 nucleotides are TGCAGCGTTGAGGCGGCAGGGGCCATGAACACTGAAGCTTTCTTT.

This clone was observed a few times. J is TRBJ1-2 and V is TRBV18; no reliable D call. Deletions cut 5 bases from V and 3 bases from J, with 10 bases between. Germline CDR1 and CDR2: KGHSH and LQKENI. The CDR3 contains 13 residues. This CDR3 reads CASSESRDYGYTF. CDR3 nucleotides: TGTGCCAGCTCAGAATCGAGGGACTATGGCTACACCTTC.

This sequence joins TRBV29-1 and TRBJ2-1, with a weak D call TRBD2 (7 bases). Germline CDR1 SQVTM, CDR2 ANQGSEA. Trimming removed 3 bases from V and 3 bases from J, with 18 bases in between. The CDR3 sequence is 16 residues long. The CDR3 DNA reads TGCAGCGTTGATCAGCGGGACATCCGGCTCTACAATGAGCAGTTCTTC. Protein sequence: CSVDQRDIRLYNEQFF.

In this sample, this clone turned up once. This rearrangement joins TRBV6-6 to TRBJ2-1; maybe TRBD2 (5 bases). Trimming removed 5 bases from V and 1 base from J, with 12 bases in between. CDR3 length: 15 amino acids. Germline values: CDR1 MNHNY, CDR2 SVGAGI (reference sequence). The CDR3 nucleotides read TGTGCCAGCAGTAGTTACGGGGTTTCCTACAATGAGCAGTTCTTC. Translated: CASSSYGVSYNEQFF.

V usage is TRBV24-1 and J usage is TRBJ2-1; no reliable D call. Germline-derived CDR1 and CDR2 are KGHDR and SFDVKD. With 0 bases removed from V and 2 bases from J, the gap between germline ends came to 7 bases. There are 15 residues in the CDR3. CDR3 DNA: TGTGCCACCAGTGATTTGCCGGTGACCTACAATGAGCAGTTCTTC. Translation gives CATSDLPVTYNEQFF.

The chain couples TRBV10-2 to TRBJ1-4, with a weak D call TRBD1 (6 bases). CDR1 and CDR2 from the germline V gene are WSHSY and SAAADI. The CDR3 loop spans 15 amino acids. Trimming cost V 0 bases and J 9 bases, with 14 bases left between them. The CDR3 here is CASSESGGLNKKLFF. CDR3 DNA: TGCGCCAGCAGTGAGTCCGGGGGGCTAAATAAAAAACTGTTTTTT.

The chain uses TRBV5-4 and TRBJ2-3, with D possibly matching TRBD2 (6 bases). There are 15 residues in the CDR3. From germline, CDR1 is SGHNT and CDR2 YYREEE (reference sequence). The V gene lost 4 bases and the J gene lost 7 bases, with 19 bases spanning the gap. CDR3: CASSLFSGEGNTQYF. CDR3 in DNA: TGTGCCAGCAGCCTATTTAGCGGCGAAGGGAATACGCAGTATTTT. Full variable domain (rest looked up from reference TRBV5-4 and TRBJ2-3): ETGVTQSPTHLIKTRGQQVTLRCSSQSGHNTVSWYQQALGQGPQFIFQYYREEENGRGNFPPRFSGLQFPNYSSELNVNALELDDSALYLCASSLFSGEGNTQYFGPGTRLTVL.

The chain joins TRBV19 to TRBJ2-5; 7 nucleotides match TRBD2. The CDR3 consists of 17 residues. V shed 3 bases, J shed 2 bases, and the junction held 12 bases outside the gene matches. Germline V lookup: CDR1 LNHDA, CDR2 SQIVND (reference sequence). CDR3 region: CASSIRREGMRQETQYF. In DNA form, the CDR3 reads TGTGCCAGTAGTATTCGAAGGGAGGGAATGCGGCAAGAGACCCAGTACTTC.

The chain uses TRBV19 and TRBJ1-1, with 7 positions matching TRBD1. From germline, CDR1 is LNHDA and CDR2 SQIVND (reference sequence). The CDR3 is 14 amino acids. Trimming took 3 bases from V and 11 from J; bases not matched to a gene: 12. In nucleotides, the CDR3 is TGTGCCAGTAGTATCCGACAGGGTAACGCGGGGGCTTTCTTT. Amino acid sequence: CASSIRQGNAGAFF. Complete variable domain (other parts from reference TRBV19 and TRBJ1-1): DGGITQSPKYLFRKEGQNVTLSCEQNLNHDAMYWYRQDPGQGLRLIYYSQIVNDFQKGDIAEGYSVSREKKESFPLTVTSAQKNPTAFYLCASSIRQGNAGAFFGQGTRLTVV.

Remarks on this clone: Without the conserved terminal phenylalanine or tryptophan, this CDR3 likely stems from a read error. The chain carries TRBV27 and TRBJ1-2; 7 bases match TRBD1. The CDR3 runs to 16 residues. Germline trimming cut 6 bases from V and 4 bases from J; bases unmatched to any gene: 14. The germline V gene has CDR1 MNHEY and CDR2 SMNVEV (reference sequence). The CDR3 loop reads CASRGADGGQVYGYTL. In DNA form, the CDR3 reads TGTGCCAGCAGGGGCGCGGACGGAGGACAGGTCTATGGCTACACCCTC.

The chain carries TRBV5-5 and TRBJ2-7; TRBD2 matches 15 bases. V dropped 5 bases and J dropped 5; count of bases not matched to a gene: 5. The CDR3 sequence is 15 residues long. Germline CDR1 reads SGHKS; CDR2 reads YYEKEE (reference sequence). In DNA form, the CDR3 reads TGTGCCAGCAGTTCGCGGACTAGCGGGGGGGACGAGCAGTACTTC. It yields the protein CASSSRTSGGDEQYF.

The rearrangement uses TRBV5-6 and TRBJ2-5; 9 bases match TRBD2. The germline V gene has CDR1 SGHDT and CDR2 YYEEEE. The CDR3 is made up of 16 amino acids. J gave up 1 base and V 0 bases, and 4 bases lay outside the gene matches. The CDR3 DNA sequence: TGTGCCAGCAGCTTGGAGCCTAGCGGGGTCCAAGAGACCCAGTACTTC. As protein: CASSLEPSGVQETQYF.

This chain uses TRBV4-3 with TRBJ2-2, with a possible D match to TRBD2 (5 bases). V was shortened by 0 bases and J by 3 bases, with 11 bases between the two germline ends. Per germline, CDR1 LGHNA and CDR2 YSLEER. The CDR3 runs to 16 residues. Here the CDR3 reads CASSQDQLVYTGELFF. CDR3 DNA: TGCGCCAGCAGCCAAGATCAACTAGTCTACACCGGGGAGCTGTTTTTT.

This rearrangement joins TRBV5-1 to TRBJ1-6; TRBD1 agrees at 7 bases. V shed 2 bases and J 6 bases; nucleotides not matched to a gene: 8. Germline CDR1 and CDR2: SGHRS and YFSETQ. The CDR3 is made up of 16 amino acids. The CDR3 coding sequence is TGCGCCAGCAGCTTACTTGGACAGGACTTTAATTCACCCCTCCACTTT. It codes for CASSLLGQDFNSPLHF.

The J gene is TRBJ1-2, the V gene TRBV6-5, with D possibly TRBD1 on 6 matching bases. V gave up 6 bases and J gave up 4 bases, with 18 bases separating them. This CDR3 has 15 residues. Germline assignment: CDR1 MNHEY and CDR2 SVGAGI. CDR3 residues: CASRRQADGSYGYTF. The CDR3 DNA sequence: TGTGCCAGCAGGCGACAGGCGGATGGATCCTATGGCTACACCTTC.

Many counts were recorded for this clone. The chain uses TRBV2 and TRBJ2-5; 7 positions agree with TRBD2. This CDR3 comprises 14 residues. Per germline, CDR1 SNHLY and CDR2 FYNNEI. Germline trimming cut 7 bases from V and 4 bases from J; bases unmatched to any gene: 9. CDR3 sequence: CASTLAVLGETQYF. The CDR3 DNA reads as TGTGCCAGCACTCTAGCGGTCCTAGGAGAGACCCAGTACTTC.

This clone occurred a few times. V usage is TRBV9 and J usage is TRBJ2-2; 7 bases match TRBD1. Trimming removed 5 bases from V and 0 bases from J; junction bases left unmatched: 4. Germline V gene sequence: CDR1 SGDLS, CDR2 YYNGEE. The CDR3 has 15 residues. The CDR3 coding sequence is TGTGCCAGCAGAGCGACAGGGACGAACACCGGGGAGCTGTTTTTT. It translates to CASRATGTNTGELFF.

The chain has TRBV15 and TRBJ2-7; no reliable D call. The CDR3 extends over 14 amino acids. V dropped 3 bases and J dropped 0 bases, with 9 bases sitting between them. Germline V CDR1 and CDR2: LNHNV, YYDKDF (reference sequence). This CDR3 is CATSRPGSSYEQYF. CDR3 DNA: TGTGCCACCAGCAGGCCGGGTAGCTCCTACGAGCAGTACTTC.

The chain joins TRBV5-1 to TRBJ1-3; D gene unclear. This CDR3 region has 17 residues. CDR1 is SGHRS and CDR2 is YFSETQ in the germline V gene. Trimming took off 0 bases at V and 0 bases at J, with 13 bases between the two ends. The CDR3 spells CASSLAPDGDSGNTIYF. The CDR3 DNA reads as TGCGCCAGCAGCTTGGCGCCGGACGGGGACTCTGGAAACACCATATATTTT.

The CDR3 sequence: CASSVGRGNYEQYF. DNA for the CDR3: TGTGCCAGCAGCGTAGGGCGGGGAAACTACGAGCAGTACTTC. The gene calls are TRBV9 and TRBJ2-7, with TRBD2 as a possible D gene (6 bases). There are 14 residues in the CDR3. Trimming stripped 0 bases from V and 3 bases from J, with 10 bases between. The V gene's germline CDR1 is SGDLS and CDR2 YYNGEE.